The 20 T cell receptor beta chains presented below share a single source sample, sequenced in a study of shared clonotypes between healthy human individuals. Assay used: immunoSEQ multiplex PCR; TCRdb lists only in-frame clones, some missing. The data contain around 690,000 clones, about 90% of them singletons. The sequenced sample consisted of memory CD8+ T cells from PBMCs. The subset is: CD45RO+ cells pooled with CCR7-negative TemRA cells. Receptors were obtained from a man younger than 30 in good health. Some clones in this sample may be carry-over from other donors' samples.

The chain joins TRBV6-5 to TRBJ1-2; D is ambiguous. V lost 2 bases and J 3 bases, leaving 7 bases between the germline ends. Per germline, CDR1 MNHEY and CDR2 SVGAGI. The CDR3 consists of 13 residues. DNA for the CDR3: TGTGCCAGCAGTTACGGTGGAGACTATGGCTACACCTTC. This codes for CASSYGGDYGYTF.

As regards this clone: This may stem from a read error, because a much larger clone lies one nucleotide away. The chain has TRBV11-2 and TRBJ2-3; a weak D match, TRBD1 (5 bases). From germline, CDR1 is SGHAT and CDR2 FQNNGV. Trimming pared 4 bases from V and 4 bases from J, leaving 6 bases between. This CDR3 contains 12 residues. This CDR3 reads CASSSRADTQYF. The CDR3 nucleotides are TGTGCCAGCAGCTCCAGGGCAGATACGCAGTATTTT.

V is TRBV5-1 and J is TRBJ1-1; 8 bases line up with TRBD1. Germline V gives CDR1 SGHRS, CDR2 YFSETQ. Germline trimming cut 4 bases from V and 3 bases from J; bases unmatched to any gene: 5. The CDR3 spans 14 residues. The CDR3 nucleotides read TGCGCCAGCAGCCGGACGACAGGGGACACTGAAGCTTTCTTT. This codes for CASSRTTGDTEAFF.

Concerning this clone: Other DNA sequences in this sample translate to the same CDR3. The V gene is TRBV19, the J gene TRBJ2-7, with TRBD2 identical over 8 bases. J lost 1 base, V lost 3 bases, and 5 bases had no gene match. The CDR3 runs to 15 residues. CDR1 and CDR2 from the germline V gene are LNHDA and SQIVND (reference sequence). CDR3 in amino acids: CASSISASGSYEQYF. The CDR3 DNA reads TGTGCCAGTAGTATCTCGGCTAGCGGGTCCTACGAGCAGTACTTC.

This clone has just one count. In DNA, the CDR3 is TGTGCCAGCAGCGGGGGGAATAACTATGGCTACACCTTC. Its translation: CASSGGNNYGYTF. The chain couples TRBV27 to TRBJ1-2, with a weak D call TRBD1 (5 bases). V dropped 6 bases and J dropped 1 base, with 9 bases sitting between them. The CDR3 is made up of 13 amino acids. The germline CDR1 and CDR2 sequences are MNHEY and SMNVEV (reference sequence).

The chain couples TRBV30 to TRBJ1-6; D not certain. With 0 bases removed from V and 3 bases from J, the gap between germline ends came to 18 bases. The germline CDR1 and CDR2 sequences are GTSNPN and SVGIG (reference sequence). The CDR3 runs 18 residues. The CDR3 DNA follows: TGTGCCTGGAGTGTACCTAGGGAGCGAGCCGACTATAATTCACCCCTCCACTTT. Translated, it gives CAWSVPRERADYNSPLHF.

The chain joins TRBV7-5 to TRBJ2-7; TRBD2, the D gene given by the table, was not confirmed from the DNA. TRBV7-5 is designated a pseudogene. The CDR3 loop spans 18 amino acids. CDR3 sequence (DNA): TGTGTCAGAAGCTTACCTCGTAGCGGAAGAAGGTCTTTGGACGAGCAGTACTTC. Its protein product is CVRSLPRSGRRSLDEQYF.

V usage is TRBV2 and J usage is TRBJ1-6; unclear D gene. The CDR3 is made up of 11 amino acids. Germline V CDR1 and CDR2: SNHLY, FYNNEI. Trimming left V 3 bases short and J 7 bases short, with 1 base between. DNA of the CDR3: TGTGCCAGCAGTGAGAATTCACCCCTCCACTTT. Encoded protein: CASSENSPLHF.

With respect to this clone: The sample carries other DNA sequences with the same CDR3. The CDR3 region has the DNA TGTGCCAGCAGCCCGGGACAGGGGAACACCGGGGAGCTGTTTTTT. Amino acid sequence: CASSPGQGNTGELFF. The chain is built from TRBV9 and TRBJ2-2; 9 bases are shared with TRBD1. V was pared by 4 bases and J by 1 base, with 2 bases of the junction left unmatched. There are 15 residues in the CDR3. CDR1 and CDR2 from the germline V gene are SGDLS and YYNGEE.

The rearrangement uses TRBV7-9 and TRBJ2-7; D may correspond to TRBD1 or TRBD2 (5 bases each). Germline V gene data show CDR1 as SEHNR and CDR2 as FQNEAQ (reference sequence). V dropped 5 bases and J dropped 2 bases, with 16 bases sitting between them. The CDR3 spans 15 residues. The CDR3 bases are TGTGCCAGCAGCCACGCAAGGGACGGCCCCTACGAGCAGTACTTC. As protein: CASSHARDGPYEQYF.

The chain has TRBV4-3 and TRBJ2-7; 14 nucleotides align to TRBD2. Germline V gene sequence: CDR1 LGHNA, CDR2 YSLEER. The trim removed 0 bases at V and 0 bases at J, leaving 1 base unmatched. The CDR3 has 17 amino acids. CDR3 nucleotide sequence: TGCGCCAGCAGCCAAGATGGGACTAGCGGGGGCTCCTACGAGCAGTACTTC. Translated: CASSQDGTSGGSYEQYF.

V and J are TRBV30 and TRBJ1-2; 7 bases agree with TRBD1. CDR1 is GTSNPN and CDR2 is SVGIG in the germline V gene (reference sequence). The CDR3 extends over 12 amino acids. Trimming at V came to 8 bases and at J to 3 bases, leaving 6 bases not matched to a gene. DNA of the CDR3: TGTGCCGCCGTCGACAGGGACTATGGCTACACCTTC. Translation gives CAAVDRDYGYTF.

V is TRBV5-4 and J is TRBJ2-3; D remains ambiguous. CDR1 is SGHNT and CDR2 is YYREEE in the germline V gene (reference sequence). The V gene lost 4 bases and the J gene lost 4 bases, with 19 bases spanning the gap. This CDR3 region has 16 residues. The CDR3 is CASSPPSRVAADTQYF. DNA of the CDR3: TGTGCCAGCAGCCCTCCTTCCCGGGTGGCGGCAGATACGCAGTATTTT.

This chain joins TRBV27 and TRBJ2-1; 10 bases align to TRBD1. V trimming: 10 bases; J trimming: 7 bases; junction bases outside the gene matches: 7. There are 13 residues in the CDR3. Germline V gives CDR1 MNHEY, CDR2 SMNVEV (reference sequence). The CDR3 sequence: CATGTGALNEQFF. DNA for the CDR3: TGTGCCACCGGGACAGGGGCTCTAAATGAGCAGTTCTTC.

Of note for this clone: Since a much larger clone is just one base distant, this may be a read error. Other DNA sequences in this specimen translate into the identical CDR3. The V and J genes are TRBV7-9 and TRBJ2-5, with unresolved D. Gene TRBJ2-7 matches the end of the DNA better, so the J call may be wrong. In germline, CDR1 is SEHNR, CDR2 FQNEAQ (reference sequence). The length of the CDR3 is 12 residues. CDR3 bases: TGTGCCAGCAGCTTAGGAGTCTACGAGCAGTACTTC. Its protein is CASSLGVYEQYF.

This clone was seen a few times. The chain couples TRBV9 to TRBJ2-5; D is uncertain. Between the trimmed V and J ends, which lost 0 bases and 4 bases, there was a span of 16 bases. CDR1 SGDLS and CDR2 YYNGEE come from the germline V gene. The CDR3 sequence is 16 residues long. The CDR3 DNA is TGTGCCAGCAGCGTAGGATCCCAGCCGGCCCGAGAGACCCAGTACTTC. It codes for CASSVGSQPARETQYF.

The chain combines TRBV14 with TRBJ2-7; no definite D call. The ends were cut back, 6 bases at V and 2 bases at J, with 14 bases in the middle. CDR1 is SGHDN and CDR2 is FVKESK in the germline V gene. CDR3 length: 14 residues. This CDR3 reads CASRGEPSPYEQYF. The CDR3 nucleotides are TGTGCCAGCAGGGGCGAGCCCTCCCCCTACGAGCAGTACTTC.

The genes are TRBV10-2 and TRBJ2-3; weak D call: TRBD2 (5 bases). Per germline, CDR1 WSHSY and CDR2 SAAADI. The CDR3 spans 13 residues. The V end was cut by 6 bases, the J end by 1 base, with 8 bases between. The CDR3 here is CASSAGGTDTQYF. The CDR3 DNA reads TGCGCCAGCAGCGCCGGGGGCACAGATACGCAGTATTTT.

The chain couples TRBV6-4 to TRBJ1-1; TRBD1 is a possible D gene (5 bases). Germline lookup yields CDR1 MRHNA and CDR2 SNTAGT. The V and J ends lost 6 bases and 4 bases respectively, with 12 bases between them. The CDR3 has 13 amino acids. The CDR3 sequence is CASRIDGGTEAFF. In DNA, the CDR3 is TGTGCCAGCAGAATAGACGGGGGCACTGAAGCTTTCTTT.

This chain uses TRBV9 with TRBJ1-2; D remains unclear. With 0 bases removed from V and 14 bases from J, the gap between germline ends came to 14 bases. This CDR3 has 12 residues. Germline V CDR1 and CDR2: SGDLS, YYNGEE. For the CDR3, the DNA is TGTGCCAGCAGCGTAGTTAGAGAGCCTTTGACCTTC. It yields the protein CASSVVREPLTF.